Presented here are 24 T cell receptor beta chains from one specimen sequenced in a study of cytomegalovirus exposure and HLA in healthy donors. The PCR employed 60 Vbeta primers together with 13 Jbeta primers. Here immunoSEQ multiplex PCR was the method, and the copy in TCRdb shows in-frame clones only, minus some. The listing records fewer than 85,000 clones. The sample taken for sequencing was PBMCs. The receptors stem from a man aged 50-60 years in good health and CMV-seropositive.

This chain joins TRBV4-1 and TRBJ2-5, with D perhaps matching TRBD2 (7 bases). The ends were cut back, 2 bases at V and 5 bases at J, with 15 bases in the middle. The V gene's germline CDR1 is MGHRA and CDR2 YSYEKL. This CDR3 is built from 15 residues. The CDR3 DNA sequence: TGCGCCAGCAGCCAAAGGGAGGGGGGGATGGAGACCCAGTACTTC. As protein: CASSQREGGMETQYF.

CDR3 nucleotide sequence: TGCGCCAGCAGCCTCACTAGTGTTGAGCAGTTCTTC. Protein: CASSLTSVEQFF. The rearrangement uses TRBV5-1 and TRBJ2-1; TRBD2 might be the D (5 bases). The CDR3 contains 12 residues. Trimming pared 4 bases from V and 9 bases from J, leaving 11 bases between. The germline gives CDR1 SGHRS, CDR2 YFSETQ.

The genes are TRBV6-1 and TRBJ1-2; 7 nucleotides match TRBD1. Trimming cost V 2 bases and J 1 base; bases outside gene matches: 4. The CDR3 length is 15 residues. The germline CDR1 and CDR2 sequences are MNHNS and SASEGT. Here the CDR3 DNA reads TGTGCCAGCAGTGAACGACAGGGATATAACTATGGCTACACCTTC. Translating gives CASSERQGYNYGYTF.

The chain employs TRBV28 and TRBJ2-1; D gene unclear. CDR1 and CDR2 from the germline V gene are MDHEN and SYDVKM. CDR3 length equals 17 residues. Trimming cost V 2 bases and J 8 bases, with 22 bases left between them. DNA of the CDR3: TGTGCCAGCAGTTTAAGCCCCCTCGGAAGCGTTAACGATGAGCAGTTCTTC. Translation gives CASSLSPLGSVNDEQFF. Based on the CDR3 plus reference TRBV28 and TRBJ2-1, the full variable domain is DVKVTQSSRYLVKRTGEKVFLECVQDMDHENMFWYRQDPGLGLRLIYFSYDVKMKEKGDIPEGYSVSREKKERFSLILESASTNQTSMYLCASSLSPLGSVNDEQFFGPGTRLTVL.

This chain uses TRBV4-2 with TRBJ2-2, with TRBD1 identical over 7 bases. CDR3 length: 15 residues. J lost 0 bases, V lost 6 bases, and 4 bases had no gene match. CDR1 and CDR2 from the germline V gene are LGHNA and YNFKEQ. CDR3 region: CASRLDRTNTGELFF. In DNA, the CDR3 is TGTGCCAGCAGACTGGACAGGACGAACACCGGGGAGCTGTTTTTT.

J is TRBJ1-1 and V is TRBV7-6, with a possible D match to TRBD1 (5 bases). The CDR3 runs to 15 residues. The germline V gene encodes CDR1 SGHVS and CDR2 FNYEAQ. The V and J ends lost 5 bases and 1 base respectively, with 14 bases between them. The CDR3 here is CASSPRDGRNTEAFF. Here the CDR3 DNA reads TGTGCCAGCAGCCCTAGGGACGGGAGGAACACTGAAGCTTTCTTT. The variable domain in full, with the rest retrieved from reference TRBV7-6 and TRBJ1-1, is GAGVSQSPRYKVTKRGQDVALRCDPISGHVSLYWYRQALGQGPEFLTYFNYEAQQDKSGLPNDRFSAERPEGSISTLTIQRTEQRDSAMYRCASSPRDGRNTEAFFGQGTRLTVV.

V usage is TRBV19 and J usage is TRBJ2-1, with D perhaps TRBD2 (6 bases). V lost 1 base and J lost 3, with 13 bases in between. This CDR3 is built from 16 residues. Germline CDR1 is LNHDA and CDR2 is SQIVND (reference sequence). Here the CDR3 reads CASSIGPSGYYNEQFF. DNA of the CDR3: TGTGCCAGTAGTATAGGACCCAGCGGGTACTACAATGAGCAGTTCTTC. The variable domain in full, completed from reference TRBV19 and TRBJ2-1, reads DGGITQSPKYLFRKEGQNVTLSCEQNLNHDAMYWYRQDPGQGLRLIYYSQIVNDFQKGDIAEGYSVSREKKESFPLTVTSAQKNPTAFYLCASSIGPSGYYNEQFFGPGTRLTVL.

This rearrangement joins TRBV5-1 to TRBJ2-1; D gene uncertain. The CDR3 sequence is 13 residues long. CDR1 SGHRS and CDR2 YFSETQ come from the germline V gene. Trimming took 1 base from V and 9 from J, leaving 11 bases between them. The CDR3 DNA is TGCGCCAGCAGCTTGAGTAGCCGTGGTGAGCAGTTCTTC. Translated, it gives CASSLSSRGEQFF.

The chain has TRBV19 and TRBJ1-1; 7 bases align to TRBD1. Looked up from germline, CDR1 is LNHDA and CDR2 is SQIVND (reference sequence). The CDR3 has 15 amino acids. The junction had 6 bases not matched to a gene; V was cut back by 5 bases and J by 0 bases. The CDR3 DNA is TGTGCCAGTAGTGCGGGACAGTTCATGAACACTGAAGCTTTCTTT. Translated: CASSAGQFMNTEAFF.

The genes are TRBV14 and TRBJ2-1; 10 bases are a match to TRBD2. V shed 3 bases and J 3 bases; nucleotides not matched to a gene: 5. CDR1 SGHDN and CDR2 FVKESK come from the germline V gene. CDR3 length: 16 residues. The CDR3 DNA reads TGTGCCAGCAGCCAGGAGCGGGGGGGCAACTACAATGAGCAGTTCTTC. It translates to CASSQERGGNYNEQFF.

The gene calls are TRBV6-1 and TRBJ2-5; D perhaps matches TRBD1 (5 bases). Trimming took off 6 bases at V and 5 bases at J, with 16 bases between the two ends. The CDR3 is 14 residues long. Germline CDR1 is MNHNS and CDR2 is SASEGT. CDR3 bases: TGTGCCAGCAGCGCGAATCAGGGTCAGGAGACCCAGTACTTC. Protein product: CASSANQGQETQYF.

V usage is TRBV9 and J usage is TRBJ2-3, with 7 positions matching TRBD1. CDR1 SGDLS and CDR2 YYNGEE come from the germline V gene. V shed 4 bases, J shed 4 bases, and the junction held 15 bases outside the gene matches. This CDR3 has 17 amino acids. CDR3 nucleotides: TGTGCCAGCAGCCCAGGGGGACAGTGGGACCCCCCAGATACGCAGTATTTT. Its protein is CASSPGGQWDPPDTQYF.

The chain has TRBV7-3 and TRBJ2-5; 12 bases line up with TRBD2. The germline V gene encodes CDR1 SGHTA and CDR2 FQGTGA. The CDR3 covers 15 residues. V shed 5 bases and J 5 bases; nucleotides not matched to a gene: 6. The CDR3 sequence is CASSLLAGGRETQYF. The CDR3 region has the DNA TGTGCCAGCAGCCTTCTAGCGGGGGGGCGGGAGACCCAGTACTTC.

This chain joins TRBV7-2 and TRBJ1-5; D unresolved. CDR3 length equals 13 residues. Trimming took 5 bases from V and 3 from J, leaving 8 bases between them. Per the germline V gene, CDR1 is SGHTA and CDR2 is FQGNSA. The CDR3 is CASSLRTNQPQHF. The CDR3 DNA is TGTGCCAGCAGCCTAAGAACCAATCAGCCCCAGCATTTT.

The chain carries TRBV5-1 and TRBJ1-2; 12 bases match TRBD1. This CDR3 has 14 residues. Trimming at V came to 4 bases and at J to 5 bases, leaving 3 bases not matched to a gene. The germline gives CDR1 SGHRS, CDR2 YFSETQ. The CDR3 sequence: CASSLGQGAYGYTF. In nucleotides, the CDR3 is TGCGCCAGCAGCCTGGGACAGGGGGCGTATGGCTACACCTTC.

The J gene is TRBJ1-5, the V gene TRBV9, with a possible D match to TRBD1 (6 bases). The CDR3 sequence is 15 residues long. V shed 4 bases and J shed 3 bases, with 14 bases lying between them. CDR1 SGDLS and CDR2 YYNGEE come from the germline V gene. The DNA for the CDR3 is TGTGCCAGCAGCCCGCAAGGGGGTGCCAATCAGCCCCAGCATTTT. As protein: CASSPQGGANQPQHF.

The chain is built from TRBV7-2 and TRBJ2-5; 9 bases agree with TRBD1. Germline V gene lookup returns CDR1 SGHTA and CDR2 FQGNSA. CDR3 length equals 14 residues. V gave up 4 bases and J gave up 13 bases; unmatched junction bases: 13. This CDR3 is CASSSPGQGSSLYF. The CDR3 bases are TGTGCCAGCAGCTCGCCCGGACAGGGGAGTTCCCTGTACTTC. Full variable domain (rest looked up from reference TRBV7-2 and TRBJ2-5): GAGVSQSPSNKVTEKGKDVELRCDPISGHTALYWYRQSLGQGLEFLIYFQGNSAPDKSGLPSDRFSAERTGGSVSTLTIQRTQQEDSAVYLCASSSPGQGSSLYFGPGTRLLVL.

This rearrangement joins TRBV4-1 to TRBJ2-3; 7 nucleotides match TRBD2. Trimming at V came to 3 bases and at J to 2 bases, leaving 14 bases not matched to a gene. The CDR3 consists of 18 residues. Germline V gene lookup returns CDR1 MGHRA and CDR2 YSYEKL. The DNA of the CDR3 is TGCGCCAGCAGCCATCCATTTAGGACTAGAACCCTCACAGATACGCAGTATTTT. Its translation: CASSHPFRTRTLTDTQYF.

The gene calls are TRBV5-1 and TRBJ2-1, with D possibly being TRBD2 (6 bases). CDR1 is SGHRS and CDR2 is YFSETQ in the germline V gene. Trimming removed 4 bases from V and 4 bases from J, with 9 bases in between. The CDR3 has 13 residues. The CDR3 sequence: CASSLALYNEQFF. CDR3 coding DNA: TGCGCCAGCAGCCTAGCGTTGTACAATGAGCAGTTCTTC.

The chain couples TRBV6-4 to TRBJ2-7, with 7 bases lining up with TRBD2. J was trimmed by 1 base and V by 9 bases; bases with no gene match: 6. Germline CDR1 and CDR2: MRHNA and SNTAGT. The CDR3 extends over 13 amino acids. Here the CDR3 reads CARGGGESYEQYV. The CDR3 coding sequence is TGTGCCAGGGGGGGAGGGGAATCCTACGAGCAGTACGTC.

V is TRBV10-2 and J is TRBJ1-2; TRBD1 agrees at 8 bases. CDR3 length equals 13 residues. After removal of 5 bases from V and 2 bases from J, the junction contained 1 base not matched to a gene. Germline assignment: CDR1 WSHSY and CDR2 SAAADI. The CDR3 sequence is CASSRTGNYGYTF. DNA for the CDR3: TGCGCCAGCAGTCGGACAGGGAACTATGGCTACACCTTC.

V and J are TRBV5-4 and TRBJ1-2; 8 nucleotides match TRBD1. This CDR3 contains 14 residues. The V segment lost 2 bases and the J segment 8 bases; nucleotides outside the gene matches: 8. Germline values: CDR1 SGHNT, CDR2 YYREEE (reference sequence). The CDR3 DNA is TGTGCCAGCAGCTTCCAGGGGGCGCTTGAAGGCTACACCTTC. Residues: CASSFQGALEGYTF. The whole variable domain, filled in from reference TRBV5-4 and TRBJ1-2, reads ETGVTQSPTHLIKTRGQQVTLRCSSQSGHNTVSWYQQALGQGPQFIFQYYREEENGRGNFPPRFSGLQFPNYSSELNVNALELDDSALYLCASSFQGALEGYTFGSGTRLTVV.

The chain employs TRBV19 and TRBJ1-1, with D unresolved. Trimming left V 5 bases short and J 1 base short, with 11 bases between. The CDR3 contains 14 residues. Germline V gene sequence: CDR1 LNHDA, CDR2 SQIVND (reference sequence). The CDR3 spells CASSSRGGNTEAFF. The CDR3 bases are TGTGCCAGTAGTTCCCGGGGAGGGAACACTGAAGCTTTCTTT.

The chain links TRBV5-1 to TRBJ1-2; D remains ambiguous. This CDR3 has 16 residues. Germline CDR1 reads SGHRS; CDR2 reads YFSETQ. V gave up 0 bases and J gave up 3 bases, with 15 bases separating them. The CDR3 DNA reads TGCGCCAGCAGCTTGGAGGGCAAACCGAGGGACTATGGCTACACCTTC. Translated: CASSLEGKPRDYGYTF.